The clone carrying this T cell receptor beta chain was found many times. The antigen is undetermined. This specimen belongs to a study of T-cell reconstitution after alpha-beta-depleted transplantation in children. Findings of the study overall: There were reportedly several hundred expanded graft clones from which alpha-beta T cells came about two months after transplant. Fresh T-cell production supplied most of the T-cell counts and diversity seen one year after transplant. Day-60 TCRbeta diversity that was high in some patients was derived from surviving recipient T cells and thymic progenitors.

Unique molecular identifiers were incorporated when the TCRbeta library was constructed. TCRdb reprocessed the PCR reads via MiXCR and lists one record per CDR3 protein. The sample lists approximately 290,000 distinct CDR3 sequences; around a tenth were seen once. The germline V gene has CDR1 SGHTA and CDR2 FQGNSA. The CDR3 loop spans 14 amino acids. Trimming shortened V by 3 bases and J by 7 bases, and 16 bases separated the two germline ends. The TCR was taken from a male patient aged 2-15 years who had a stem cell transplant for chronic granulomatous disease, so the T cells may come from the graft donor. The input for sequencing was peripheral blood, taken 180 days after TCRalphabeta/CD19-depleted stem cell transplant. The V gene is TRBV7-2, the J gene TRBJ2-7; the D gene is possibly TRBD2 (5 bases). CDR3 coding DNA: TGTGCCAGCAGCTTCACCAGGTCGGGCGGGGAGCAGTACTTC. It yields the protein CASSFTRSGGEQYF.